This TCR beta chain was retrieved from a study of technical replicates of blood from a few donors. Profiling relied on immunoSEQ multiplex PCR, and the TCRdb table lists in-frame clones only, not all of them. The table records around 100,000 clones, roughly 95% of them present only once. The CDR3 consists of 16 residues. V gave up 5 bases and J gave up 0 bases, with 14 bases separating them. Germline CDR1 LNHDA, CDR2 SQIVND (reference sequence). The rearrangement uses TRBV19 and TRBJ1-3; D remains unclear. The sequenced sample consisted of T cells isolated from PBMCs. The receptor comes from a human donor in good health. The CDR3: CASSLRQTHSGNTIYF. The CDR3, as DNA: TGTGCCAGTAGTCTGCGACAAACCCACTCTGGAAACACCATATATTTT. Drawing the rest from reference TRBV19 and TRBJ1-3, the complete variable domain is DGGITQSPKYLFRKEGQNVTLSCEQNLNHDAMYWYRQDPGQGLRLIYYSQIVNDFQKGDIAEGYSVSREKKESFPLTVTSAQKNPTAFYLCASSLRQTHSGNTIYFGEGSWLTVV.